Listed below are T cell receptor beta chains from one sample, sequenced in a study of cytotoxic CD8 clonotypes in ibrutinib-treated CLL. Clones were sequenced by immunoSEQ multiplex PCR, and TCRdb holds only the in-frame ones, with some missing. The repertoire includes 300,000 to 400,000 clones, 67% of them detected once, and 6.3% sits in the top ten. This sample comprised PBMCs, obtained after 36 months of ibrutinib treatment. These TCRs come from a human donor with chronic lymphocytic leukemia. The CDR3 runs from the conserved cysteine through the conserved F or W. The order of the fields is J gene, V gene, clone size, D gene, CDR3 protein, CDR3 DNA. A D gene is named only where the DNA matches it firmly. Size values are once, few and many counts, or a class for expanded clones, and some rows have none.

TRBJ1-1,TRBV9,few,TRBD1,CASSPGTEGSF,TGTGCCAGCAGCCCAGGGACAGAGGGCTCCTTT
TRBJ2-7,TRBV5-1,-,TRBD1,CASSFFSGTGHSYEQYF,TGCGCCAGCAGCTTTTTCTCCGGGACAGGGCACTCCTACGAGCAGTACTTC
TRBJ2-3,TRBV27,few,TRBD1,CAIRQGKADTQYF,TGTGCCATCAGACAGGGGAAGGCAGATACGCAGTATTTT
TRBJ2-2,TRBV9,-,-,CASSVGSDTGELFF,TGTGCCAGCAGCGTAGGATCGGACACCGGGGAGCTGTTTTTT
TRBJ2-5,TRBV13,-,-,CASSPRERGETQYF,TGTGCCAGCAGCCCCCGGGAGCGAGGGGAGACCCAGTACTTC
TRBJ1-2,TRBV10-3,-,-,CAITLDSGYGYTF,TGTGCCATCACTTTGGACAGCGGCTATGGCTACACCTTC
TRBJ1-1,TRBV28,once,TRBD1,CASTGDRTMNTEAFF,TGTGCCAGCACCGGGGACAGGACCATGAACACTGAAGCTTTCTTT
TRBJ1-4,TRBV9,few,-,CASSVTDTGGKKLFF,TGTGCCAGCAGCGTAACTGACACAGGCGGGAAAAAACTGTTTTTT
TRBJ1-2,TRBV7-8,-,TRBD1,CASSPVTGAFYGYTF,TGTGCCAGCAGCCCCGTTACAGGGGCCTTCTATGGCTACACCTTC
TRBJ2-3,TRBV29-1,-,-,CSVDLGADTQYF,TGCAGCGTTGATTTGGGGGCAGATACGCAGTATTTT
TRBJ1-2,TRBV10-3,-,-,CAISPVGEYGYTF,TGTGCCATCAGCCCGGTGGGGGAATATGGCTACACCTTC
TRBJ2-7,TRBV2,-,-,CASSEGTKRYEQYF,TGTGCCAGCAGTGAGGGGACAAAGCGCTACGAGCAGTACTTC
TRBJ2-3,TRBV18,-,-,CASSPPESGNTQYF,TGTGCCAGCTCACCACCGGAGTCAGGGAATACGCAGTATTTT
TRBJ2-7,TRBV29-1,-,-,CSVAPIPDYEQYF,TGCAGCGTGGCCCCTATCCCCGACTACGAGCAGTACTTC
TRBJ2-5,TRBV15,-,-,CATSRDVGRGETQYF,TGTGCCACCAGCAGAGATGTAGGGAGAGGGGAGACCCAGTACTTC
TRBJ2-7,TRBV6-6,few,TRBD1,CATKRQGAGYEQYF,TGTGCCACCAAAAGACAGGGGGCTGGCTACGAGCAGTACTTC
TRBJ1-4,TRBV10-3,few,-,CAISESAGHNEKLFF,TGTGCCATCAGTGAGTCGGCAGGGCATAATGAAAAACTGTTTTTT
TRBJ2-3,TRBV5-4,once,TRBD2,CASSSPSGGPGTQYF,TGTGCCAGCAGCAGCCCTAGCGGGGGCCCGGGTACGCAGTATTTT
TRBJ1-1,TRBV30,-,-,CAWIFLQNTEAFF,TGTGCCTGGATTTTCCTTCAGAACACTGAAGCTTTCTTT
TRBJ2-3,TRBV28,-,-,CASSLWYRGVTDTQYF,TGTGCCAGCAGTTTATGGTATAGGGGGGTCACAGATACGCAGTATTTT
TRBJ2-5,TRBV2,-,-,CASSGRQIQETQYF,TGTGCCAGCAGTGGGCGACAGATACAAGAGACCCAGTACTTC
TRBJ1-2,TRBV19,-,-,CASSIPLRGNYGYTF,TGTGCCAGTAGTATTCCTCTTAGAGGTAACTATGGCTACACCTTC
TRBJ2-3,TRBV9,-,-,CASSVGARGRGTDTQYF,TGTGCCAGCAGCGTAGGAGCTCGGGGGCGCGGCACAGATACGCAGTATTTT
TRBJ1-4,TRBV18,-,-,CASSLTGTTTNEKLFF,TGTGCCAGCTCACTGACAGGAACTACAACTAATGAAAAACTGTTTTTT
TRBJ1-5,TRBV13,-,TRBD1,CASSLGTGGGNQPQHF,TGTGCCAGCAGCTTAGGGACAGGGGGCGGCAATCAGCCCCAGCATTTT
TRBJ2-7,TRBV7-2,-,-,CASSPKGSFGQYF,TGTGCCAGCAGCCCGAAGGGCTCTTTCGGGCAGTACTTC
TRBJ2-7,TRBV25-1,-,-,CASSAIGRFNEQYF,TGTGCCAGCAGTGCTATAGGGAGGTTTAACGAGCAGTACTTC
TRBJ1-5,TRBV10-2,-,-,CASSESGQPQHF,TGCGCCAGCAGTGAGTCAGGCCAGCCCCAGCATTTT
TRBJ2-7,TRBV10-3,-,-,CAISESGGYEQYF,TGTGCCATCAGTGAGTCGGGTGGCTACGAGCAGTACTTC
TRBJ2-2,TRBV9,-,-,CASRARTVTGELFF,TGTGCCAGCAGAGCCCGGACCGTCACCGGGGAGCTGTTTTTT
TRBJ2-3,TRBV18,few,TRBD2,CASSPLTSGTDTQYF,TGTGCCAGCTCACCGTTGACTAGCGGGACAGATACGCAGTATTTT
TRBJ1-1,TRBV6-5,-,TRBD1,CASNPGGYTEAFF,TGTGCCAGCAATCCAGGGGGCTACACTGAAGCTTTCTTT
TRBJ1-3,TRBV5-1,-,-,CASSSGKPSGNTIYF,TGCGCCAGCAGCTCCGGAAAGCCCTCTGGAAACACCATATATTTT
TRBJ2-1,TRBV4-3,-,-,CASSQEEGGLEQFF,TGCGCCAGCAGCCAAGAGGAGGGAGGCCTTGAGCAGTTCTTC
TRBJ2-1,TRBV27,few,-,CASSLTPGGLEQFF,TGTGCCAGCAGTTTAACCCCGGGCGGGCTGGAGCAGTTCTTC
TRBJ2-3,TRBV28,-,-,CASSSRPGISTDTQYF,TGTGCCAGCAGTTCACGACCAGGGATAAGCACAGATACGCAGTATTTT
TRBJ2-3,TRBV18,few,-,CASSLLSGLPTDTQYF,TGTGCCAGCTCACTTCTATCGGGACTTCCGACGGATACGCAGTATTTT
TRBJ2-2,TRBV5-1,-,-,CASSLVAGSTGELFF,TGCGCCAGCAGCTTGGTTGCGGGGAGCACCGGGGAGCTGTTTTTT
TRBJ1-2,TRBV27,-,-,CASSFDRGAVPYGYTF,TGTGCCAGCAGTTTTGACAGAGGCGCGGTGCCCTATGGCTACACCTTC
TRBJ2-3,TRBV10-3,-,-,CAIRDPRSTDTQYF,TGTGCCATCAGAGACCCCCGCAGCACAGATACGCAGTATTTT
TRBJ2-2,TRBV21-1,-,-,CASSRVCFLNTGELFF,TGTGCCAGCTCCAGGGTCTGCTTTTTGAACACCGGGGAGCTGTTTTTT
TRBJ2-1,TRBV11-1,-,-,CASSPLTNYNEQFF,TGTGCCAGCAGCCCGCTGACGAACTACAATGAGCAGTTCTTC
TRBJ2-5,TRBV7-2,-,TRBD1,CASSSGQTLAWETQYF,TGTGCCAGCAGCTCGGGACAGACCTTGGCCTGGGAGACCCAGTACTTC
TRBJ2-3,TRBV27,-,-,CASSSGSGAGTDTQYF,TGTGCCAGCAGTTCGGGCTCGGGCGCGGGGACAGATACGCAGTATTTT
TRBJ2-7,TRBV5-6,-,-,CASSLGWTVYEQYF,TGTGCCAGCAGCTTGGGCTGGACAGTCTACGAGCAGTACTTC
TRBJ1-2,TRBV19,few,-,CASSMEINYGYTF,TGTGCCAGTAGTATGGAGATTAACTATGGCTACACCTTC
TRBJ1-5,TRBV25-1,few,-,CASSAPGPLDQPQHF,TGTGCCAGCAGTGCCCCGGGGCCCCTCGATCAGCCCCAGCATTTT
TRBJ2-6,TRBV7-8,-,-,CASSLRRVLKRSGANVLTF,TGTGCCAGCAGCTTACGGAGGGTTCTTAAACGCTCTGGGGCCAACGTCCTGACTTTC
TRBJ2-1,TRBV6-1,-,-,CASSDEVYNEQFF,TGTGCCAGCAGTGATGAGGTTTACAATGAGCAGTTCTTC
TRBJ2-5,TRBV5-1,many,-,CASSLAWGETQYF,TGCGCCAGCAGCTTGGCTTGGGGGGAGACCCAGTACTTC
TRBJ2-7,TRBV11-2,-,-,CASSLLRQSYEQYF,TGTGCCAGCAGCTTACTAAGGCAGTCCTACGAGCAGTACTTC